Included here is one T cell receptor (beta chain) sequence, with context. A second PCR, run for roughly 7 to 11 cycles, used a sample-barcoded 5' primer plus a J-beta primer mix. TCRdb independently ran MiXCR on the 5' RACE reads; one entry per CDR3 protein. The data show about a million distinct CDR3 sequences, around 48% seen once. Germline CDR1 and CDR2: SQVTM and ANQGSEA. Trimming took 4 bases from V and 2 from J, leaving 12 bases between them. The CDR3 runs to 14 residues. This sample is part of a study of blood T cells in healthy people across ages. Sequencing used blood. The source is a man aged 30 to 39 in good health. This chain links TRBV29-1 with TRBJ1-5; tentatively, D is TRBD1 (5 bases). The CDR3 loop reads CSVGVGVGNQPQHF. For the CDR3, the DNA is TGCAGCGTTGGAGTAGGGGTTGGCAATCAGCCCCAGCATTTT.